Listed below are T cell receptor beta chains from one sample, sequenced in a study of T cell repertoires in cytomegalovirus infection. In TCRdb, the reads were re-called with MiXCR into one record per CDR3 protein. The table lists about 460,000 distinct CDR3 sequences, 11% of them singletons. Sequencing input: PBMCs. These receptors came from a human donor in good health (CMV status not recorded). Some clones in this sample may be carry-over from other donors' samples. Both conserved end residues are part of each CDR3. The D gene is left open where the match is weak. Expanded clones are given a class, and other clones once, few, many or no size at all.

d_gene	abundance	v_gene	j_gene	CDR3aa	CDR3nt
NA	many	TRBV6-2/TRBV6-3	TRBJ1-1	CASRPGRVTEAFF	TGTGCCAGCAGACCAGGGAGGGTCACTGAAGCTTTCTTT
NA	many	TRBV28	TRBJ1-6	CASSLIQGVDSPLHF	TGTGCCAGCAGTCTTATCCAGGGTGTTGATTCACCCCTCCACTTT
NA	once	TRBV20-1	TRBJ2-7	CSASRADSYEQYF	TGCAGTGCATCGAGAGCGGATTCCTACGAGCAGTACTTC
TRBD1	many	TRBV7-2	TRBJ2-4	CASSLGQGSYIQYF	TGTGCCAGCAGCTTGGGACAGGGGAGCTACATTCAGTACTTC
TRBD1	NA	TRBV3-1	TRBJ1-4	CASSKGQLNEKLFF	TGTGCCAGCAGCAAGGGACAGCTGAATGAAAAACTGTTTTTT
NA	NA	TRBV9	TRBJ1-5	CASSVGSGINQPQHF	TGTGCCAGCAGCGTAGGGTCAGGGATCAATCAGCCCCAGCATTTT
NA	NA	TRBV29-1	TRBJ2-3	CSVGQVLADTQYF	TGCAGCGTTGGACAGGTATTGGCGGATACGCAGTATTTT
NA	few	TRBV2	TRBJ1-1	CASSRRQGPTTEAFF	TGTGCCAGCAGTCGCAGGCAGGGGCCTACCACTGAAGCTTTCTTT
NA	many	TRBV7-3	TRBJ2-1	CASSATSGTNEQFF	TGTGCCAGCAGCGCTACCTCCGGGACTAATGAGCAGTTCTTC
NA	few	TRBV11-2	TRBJ2-2	CASSLWRTGELFF	TGTGCCAGCAGCTTATGGCGGACTGGGGAGCTGTTTTTT
TRBD1	few	TRBV19	TRBJ1-5	CASSSSTGEARQPQHF	TGTGCCAGTAGCAGTTCTACAGGGGAGGCGCGTCAGCCCCAGCATTTT
TRBD1	many	TRBV10-3	TRBJ1-1	CAIRTGGESTFF	TGTGCCATCAGGACAGGGGGAGAATCGACTTTCTTT
NA	many	TRBV7-8	TRBJ2-5	CASSVDRQETQYF	TGTGCCAGCAGCGTAGACAGACAAGAGACCCAGTACTTC
TRBD1	many	TRBV25-1	TRBJ2-2	CASSKTGVVTGELFF	TGTGCCAGCAGCAAGACAGGGGTAGTGACCGGGGAGCTGTTTTTT
TRBD1	few	TRBV25-1	TRBJ1-6	CASRPQGVSSYNSPLHF	TGTGCCAGCAGACCGCAGGGGGTAAGCTCCTATAATTCACCCCTCCACTTT
NA	many	TRBV7-9	TRBJ2-1	CASSSPSYNEQFF	TGTGCCAGCAGCTCCCCTTCCTACAATGAGCAGTTCTTC
TRBD2	few	TRBV28	TRBJ2-6	CASSAPSGRSGANVLTF	TGTGCCAGCAGTGCTCCTAGCGGGCGCTCTGGGGCCAACGTCCTGACTTTC
NA	NA	TRBV19	TRBJ1-3	CASSTTADSGNTIYF	TGTGCCAGTAGTACGACAGCTGACTCTGGAAACACCATATATTTT
NA	NA	TRBV6-5	TRBJ1-2	CASSPQRERNYGYTF	TGTGCCAGCAGTCCTCAACGGGAACGTAACTATGGCTACACCTTC
NA	many	TRBV12-3/TRBV12-4	TRBJ1-1	CASNGPTASTEAFF	TGTGCCAGCAATGGCCCAACGGCCTCCACTGAAGCTTTCTTT
TRBD2	NA	TRBV20-1	TRBJ2-3	CSARGGLAGKRTDTQYF	TGCAGTGCTAGAGGGGGACTAGCGGGGAAGCGTACAGATACGCAGTATTTT
TRBD1	many	TRBV11-1	TRBJ2-2	CASTNDRGTSGELFF	TGTGCCAGCACCAACGACAGGGGTACAAGCGGGGAGCTGTTTTTT
NA	many	TRBV7-2	TRBJ1-3	CASSLRDGRSGNTIYF	TGTGCCAGCAGCTTGAGGGACGGTCGCTCTGGAAACACCATATATTTT
NA	few	TRBV4-1	TRBJ2-1	CASSQDTGNNEQFF	TGCGCCAGCAGCCAAGATACAGGTAACAATGAGCAGTTCTTC
NA	many	TRBV7-8	TRBJ1-6	CASSYDTRNSPLHF	TGTGCCAGCAGCTACGACACTCGGAATTCACCCCTCCACTTT
TRBD1	many	TRBV6-2/TRBV6-3	TRBJ2-4	CASRQGQINIQYF	TGTGCCAGCAGACAGGGACAGATCAACATTCAGTACTTC
TRBD2	many	TRBV2	TRBJ2-3	CASSELAGGGDTQYF	TGTGCCAGCAGTGAACTAGCGGGAGGGGGAGATACGCAGTATTTT
NA	many	TRBV28	TRBJ1-1	CASLDLNTEAFF	TGTGCCAGCCTGGATCTGAACACTGAAGCTTTCTTT
NA	NA	TRBV12-3/TRBV12-4	TRBJ2-1	CASRPSTGSGVTLGGNNEQFF	TGTGCCAGCAGACCCTCCACTGGGTCGGGGGTGACTTTGGGGGGAAACAATGAGCAGTTCTTC
TRBD1	few	TRBV20-1	TRBJ2-3	CSAPEERGLRYF	TGCAGTGCTCCCGAGGAGAGGGGGCTCAGGTATTTT
TRBD2	few	TRBV19	TRBJ2-1	CASSASSGRDYNEQFF	TGTGCCAGTAGTGCCTCTAGCGGGAGGGATTACAATGAGCAGTTCTTC
TRBD1	many	TRBV11-2	TRBJ2-7	CASSLGQGVTYEQYF	TGTGCCAGCAGCTTAGGACAGGGAGTTACCTACGAGCAGTACTTC
NA	many	TRBV7-2	TRBJ1-2	CASSLGPGTYYGYTF	TGTGCCAGCAGCTTAGGTCCAGGGACCTACTATGGCTACACCTTC
NA	many	TRBV7-8	TRBJ1-5	CASSARRGFEANQPQHF	TGTGCCAGCAGCGCCAGACGAGGGTTCGAAGCCAATCAGCCCCAGCATTTT
NA	many	TRBV4-2	TRBJ2-5	CASSRGGGETQETQYF	TGTGCCAGCAGCCGAGGAGGGGGGGAGACACAAGAGACCCAGTACTTC
NA	few	TRBV12-3/TRBV12-4	TRBJ1-1	CASSAYFTGLNEAFF	TGTGCCAGCAGCGCTTATTTCACGGGACTTAATGAAGCTTTCTTT
TRBD1	many	TRBV7-8	TRBJ2-7	CASSLERGDRAYSYEQYF	TGTGCCAGCAGCTTAGAGCGTGGGGACAGGGCTTACTCCTACGAGCAGTACTTC
TRBD2	NA	TRBV27	TRBJ2-5	CASSRSLAGLETQYF	TGTGCCAGCAGTAGATCACTAGCGGGGCTTGAGACCCAGTACTTC
NA	few	TRBV3-1	TRBJ2-6	CASSQVVRRSSGANVLTF	TGTGCCAGCAGCCAAGTGGTCAGGAGAAGCTCTGGGGCCAACGTCCTGACTTTC
NA	many	TRBV15	TRBJ1-5	CATSRFNQPQHF	TGTGCCACCAGCAGGTTCAATCAGCCCCAGCATTTT
TRBD1	many	TRBV28	TRBJ2-1	CASSKQGLYNEQFF	TGTGCCAGCAGTAAACAGGGGCTCTACAATGAGCAGTTCTTC
NA	few	TRBV2	TRBJ1-6	CASRTYNSPLHF	TGTGCCAGTCGGACCTATAATTCACCCCTCCACTTT
NA	many	TRBV13	TRBJ2-6	CASSKVGRTLTASGANVLTF	TGTGCCAGCAGCAAGGTGGGCAGGACCTTAACCGCCTCTGGGGCCAACGTCCTGACTTTC
TRBD2	many	TRBV6-2/TRBV6-3	TRBJ2-1	CASRAAASGSSYNEQFF	TGTGCCAGCAGAGCCGCCGCTAGCGGGAGCTCCTACAATGAGCAGTTCTTC
NA	few	TRBV12-3/TRBV12-4	TRBJ1-5	CASKGSAYSNQPQHF	TGTGCCAGCAAGGGTTCGGCTTATAGCAATCAGCCCCAGCATTTT
NA	many	TRBV5-5	TRBJ1-1	CASSPVRAGDTEAFF	TGTGCCAGCAGCCCCGTACGGGCAGGGGACACTGAAGCTTTCTTT
TRBD2	many	TRBV7-2	TRBJ2-1	CASSPGLAGGGFLFF	TGTGCCAGCAGCCCGGGACTAGCGGGGGGCGGTTTTCTTTTCTTC
NA	many	TRBV28	TRBJ2-4	CASSYSQGAKNIQYF	TGTGCCAGCAGTTACAGTCAGGGCGCCAAAAACATTCAGTACTTC
TRBD2	few	TRBV28	TRBJ2-7	CASSLRRLAVYEQYF	TGTGCCAGCAGTTTACGGAGACTAGCGGTCTACGAGCAGTACTTC
NA	many	TRBV11-2	TRBJ2-4	CASSLDIGSLAKNIQYF	TGTGCCAGCAGCTTAGATATAGGTTCGCTAGCCAAAAACATTCAGTACTTC
NA	many	TRBV18	TRBJ2-7	CASSPSRARYEQYF	TGTGCCAGCTCACCTTCCAGGGCCCGCTACGAGCAGTACTTC
NA	many	TRBV4-1	TRBJ1-5	CASSPGTGRLSNQPQHF	TGCGCCAGCAGCCCCGGAACAGGGAGGCTCAGCAATCAGCCCCAGCATTTT
TRBD1	few	TRBV7-3	TRBJ1-3	CASSLGTGPRDTIYF	TGTGCCAGCAGCTTAGGGACAGGCCCGCGGGACACCATATATTTT
TRBD1	many	TRBV28	TRBJ1-5	CASSKVGQKNQPQHF	TGTGCCAGCAGTAAAGTGGGACAGAAGAATCAGCCCCAGCATTTT
NA	many	TRBV5-1	TRBJ2-1	CASSSGPANEQFF	TGCGCCAGCAGCTCGGGCCCTGCCAATGAGCAGTTCTTC
NA	many	TRBV12-3/TRBV12-4	TRBJ2-5	CASSLRAVQETQYF	TGTGCCAGCAGCCTAAGGGCAGTCCAAGAGACCCAGTACTTC
NA	many	TRBV6-6	TRBJ1-3	CASSYSMRGHSGNTIYF	TGTGCCAGCAGTTACTCGATGCGCGGCCACTCTGGAAACACCATATATTTT